This TCR beta chain was sequenced for a study of CD8 T cells in ankylosing spondylitis. Study conclusions and caveats: From matched ankylosing spondylitis synovial fluid, disease-linked clones were reportedly recovered at significantly enriched levels. What seemed typical of ankylosing spondylitis blood was a TCR beta motif built from eight highly homologous variants.

This clonotype was seen many times. Its antigen is currently unknown. Trimming left V 0 bases short and J 1 base short, with 15 bases between. This CDR3 is built from 16 residues. Germline V gene sequence: CDR1 DFQATT, CDR2 SNEGSKA (reference sequence). Construction of TCR beta libraries was performed using quantitative 5'-RACE with molecular barcodes. TCRdb fed the 5' RACE reads into MiXCR, producing one record per CDR3 protein. Among 500,000 or so distinct CDR3 sequences, about 5.2% were seen once, and the ten largest hold under 4.5%. The material sequenced was blood, either unsorted or a sorted T cell fraction (not recorded which). This chain joins TRBV20-1 and TRBJ1-1; D perhaps matches TRBD1 (5 bases). The sequence derives from a male donor with ankylosing spondylitis. As DNA, the CDR3 is TGCAGTGCTAGAGATCGGAAGGGACCGAGGAACACTGAAGCTTTCTTT. Encoded protein: CSARDRKGPRNTEAFF.